This passage covers 20 T cell receptor beta chains from one sample sequenced in a study of glioma-infiltrating T cells. Amplification of TCR alpha and beta CDR3 regions from RNA used iRepertoire nested multiplex PCR. One entry per CDR3 protein, called by TCRdb with MiXCR from the multiplex PCR reads. The sample carries around 21,000 distinct CDR3 sequences, just under 25% recorded once. The sample comprised glioma tissue, nonneoplastic brain tissue, or PBMCs (not recorded which). The source of these receptors is a human donor with low-grade glioma or glioblastoma, undergoing nonglioma brain surgery, or in good health (not recorded which).

This clonotype was seen ten or more times. The genes are TRBV6-1 and TRBJ2-3; TRBD1 is a possible D gene (6 bases). V shed 5 bases and J shed 0 bases, with 18 bases lying between them. Germline-derived CDR1 and CDR2 are MNHNS and SASEGT. This CDR3 has 17 residues. Written as DNA, the CDR3 is TGTGCCAGCAGTTATTCCCCCCAGGGGCGTAGCACAGATACGCAGTATTTT. Amino acids: CASSYSPQGRSTDTQYF.

This clonotype was seen ten or more times. The gene calls are TRBV4-3 and TRBJ2-7; D is uncertain. Trimming cost V 0 bases and J 3 bases, with 6 bases left between them. The CDR3 is 13 residues long. CDR1 is LGHNA and CDR2 is YSLEER in the germline V gene. CDR3 in amino acids: CASSQDQGYEQYF. CDR3 nucleotides: TGCGCCAGCAGCCAAGATCAAGGCTACGAGCAGTACTTC.

This clonotype was detected only a few times. The chain combines TRBV14 with TRBJ1-2; no reliable D call. The CDR3 sequence is 13 residues long. Germline-derived CDR1 and CDR2 are SGHDN and FVKESK. V was clipped by 0 bases and J by 4 bases, with 6 bases between them. CDR3 nucleotides: TGTGCCAGCAGCCAAGATACGTTCTATGGCTACACCTTC. This codes for CASSQDTFYGYTF.

In this sample, this clonotype turned up many times. V is TRBV6-1 and J is TRBJ2-5; D perhaps matches TRBD1 (6 bases). The CDR3 contains 14 residues. The germline V gene encodes CDR1 MNHNS and CDR2 SASEGT. With 7 bases removed from V and 4 bases from J, the gap between germline ends came to 16 bases. In DNA, the CDR3 is TGTGCCAGCACTCCGATGGGGGCGGGAGAGACCCAGTACTTC. Protein: CASTPMGAGETQYF.

Remarks on this clonotype: A much more abundant neighbour one base away suggests this may be a read error. The CDR3 loop reads CASSLPRTNTGELFF. The CDR3 DNA sequence: TGTGCCAGCAGTTTGCCACGCACGAACACCGGGGAGCTGTTTTTT. This chain links TRBV28 with TRBJ2-2; D not certain. Per germline, CDR1 MDHEN and CDR2 SYDVKM. The CDR3 contains 15 residues. Trimming removed 3 bases from V and 0 bases from J, with 8 bases in between.

The chain is built from TRBV27 and TRBJ1-1; possibly TRBD1 for D (5 bases). Germline-derived CDR1 and CDR2 are MNHEY and SMNVEV (reference sequence). The CDR3 contains 17 residues. Trimming took 4 bases from V and 0 from J, leaving 18 bases between them. For the CDR3, the DNA is TGTGCCAGCAGTTCCGCGCCCTGGAGGGGCCTGAACACTGAAGCTTTCTTT. Protein product: CASSSAPWRGLNTEAFF.

This clonotype came up many times. This chain joins TRBV28 and TRBJ1-1; D unclear. This CDR3 comprises 12 residues. Germline V gene data show CDR1 as MDHEN and CDR2 as SYDVKM. Trimming took off 6 bases at V and 3 bases at J, with 8 bases between the two ends. The CDR3 DNA follows: TGTGCCAGCAGCCCACTAGACACTGAAGCTTTCTTT. It is translated as CASSPLDTEAFF. The complete variable domain, with remaining parts taken from reference TRBV28 and TRBJ1-1, reads DVKVTQSSRYLVKRTGEKVFLECVQDMDHENMFWYRQDPGLGLRLIYFSYDVKMKEKGDIPEGYSVSREKKERFSLILESASTNQTSMYLCASSPLDTEAFFGQGTRLTVV.

This clonotype has more than one count but fewer than ten. The V gene is TRBV19, the J gene TRBJ2-1; D not resolved. The CDR3 is made up of 13 amino acids. The V gene lost 5 bases and the J gene lost 13 bases, with 18 bases spanning the gap. From germline, CDR1 is LNHDA and CDR2 SQIVND (reference sequence). CDR3 region: CASSYERTARQFF. The CDR3 nucleotides are TGTGCCAGTAGTTACGAAAGGACCGCAAGACAGTTCTTC. Complete variable domain (other parts from reference TRBV19 and TRBJ2-1): DGGITQSPKYLFRKEGQNVTLSCEQNLNHDAMYWYRQDPGQGLRLIYYSQIVNDFQKGDIAEGYSVSREKKESFPLTVTSAQKNPTAFYLCASSYERTARQFFGPGTRLTVL.

This clonotype was seen repeatedly, ten times or more. The V call is TRBV6-1, the J call TRBJ2-3, with 10 nucleotides matching TRBD2. This CDR3 spans 16 amino acids. The ends lost 6 bases at V and 2 bases at J; junction bases unmatched: 8. Germline V gene sequence: CDR1 MNHNS, CDR2 SASEGT. The CDR3 loop is CASSGSTSGATDTQYF. CDR3 bases: TGTGCCAGCAGCGGATCTACTAGCGGGGCCACAGATACGCAGTATTTT.

In this sample, this clonotype is medium-sized (0.01 to 0.1%). The genes are TRBV7-2 and TRBJ2-3; D unresolved. V was shortened by 7 bases and J by 0 bases, with 8 bases between the two germline ends. The length of the CDR3 is 13 residues. Germline CDR1 and CDR2: SGHTA and FQGNSA. The CDR3 bases are TGTGCCAGCATGGATTTTAGCACAGATACGCAGTATTTT. Translated, it gives CASMDFSTDTQYF. Full variable domain (remainder filled in from reference TRBV7-2 and TRBJ2-3): GAGVSQSPSNKVTEKGKDVELRCDPISGHTALYWYRQSLGQGLEFLIYFQGNSAPDKSGLPSDRFSAERTGGSVSTLTIQRTQQEDSAVYLCASMDFSTDTQYFGPGTRLTVL.

This clonotype has at least ten counts. The chain recombines TRBV28 with TRBJ2-7; D might be TRBD1 or TRBD2, each matching 5 bases. From germline, CDR1 is MDHEN and CDR2 SYDVKM. CDR3 size: 16 residues. V was cut by 4 bases and J by 0 bases, with 16 bases left in between. DNA for the CDR3: TGTGCCAGCAGTTCCCCCGCCGGGGCCAGCTCCTACGAGCAGTACTTC. Translated, it gives CASSSPAGASSYEQYF. Looking up the rest from reference TRBV28 and TRBJ2-7 gives the full variable domain: DVKVTQSSRYLVKRTGEKVFLECVQDMDHENMFWYRQDPGLGLRLIYFSYDVKMKEKGDIPEGYSVSREKKERFSLILESASTNQTSMYLCASSSPAGASSYEQYFGPGTRLTVT.

The chain carries TRBV11-2 and TRBJ2-5, with D perhaps TRBD1 (5 bases). Germline V CDR1 and CDR2: SGHAT, FQNNGV. The length of the CDR3 is 15 residues. The V end lost 2 bases, the J end lost 2 bases, and 12 bases lay between the germline ends. CDR3 sequence (DNA): TGTGCCAGCAGCTTAAGGGGTACAGCTCAAGAGACCCAGTACTTC. Amino acid sequence: CASSLRGTAQETQYF.

Ten or more counts support this clonotype. The V and J genes are TRBV28 and TRBJ1-6, with D unclear. CDR1 MDHEN and CDR2 SYDVKM come from the germline V gene. The CDR3 spans 13 residues. The V end lost 4 bases, the J end lost 4 bases, and 5 bases lay between the germline ends. This chain's CDR3 is CASSSPYNSPLHF. In nucleotides, the CDR3 is TGTGCCAGCAGTTCTCCTTATAATTCACCCCTCCACTTT.

CDR3 sequence reads: CASIGQDSYEQYF. CDR3 nucleotide sequence: TGTGCCAGCATCGGACAGGACTCCTACGAGCAGTACTTC. The rearrangement links TRBV6-1 to TRBJ2-7; 7 nucleotides align to TRBD1. The germline gives CDR1 MNHNS, CDR2 SASEGT. V trimming: 7 bases; J trimming: 0 bases; junction bases outside the gene matches: 3. The CDR3 contains 13 residues.

Remarks on this clonotype: A read error may explain this, as a much larger clone is one base away. The J gene is TRBJ2-1, the V gene TRBV7-9, with TRBD2 matching over 8 bases. Losses at the gene ends were 2 bases for V and 5 bases for J; bases not matched to a gene: 11. CDR1 and CDR2 from the germline V gene are SEHNR and FQNEAQ (reference sequence). The CDR3 length is 17 residues. The CDR3 loop reads CASSLRRTSRRDNEQFF. The CDR3 DNA reads TGTGCCAGCAGCTTACGTCGGACTAGCCGGAGGGACAATGAGCAGTTCTTC.

Regarding this clonotype: A clone one base away is much larger, so this may be a read error. The V gene is TRBV7-2, the J gene TRBJ1-6; D is perhaps TRBD1 (6 bases). The germline V and J ends were trimmed by 6 bases and 3 bases, with 18 bases remaining between them. This CDR3 is 17 amino acids long. Germline lookup yields CDR1 SGHTA and CDR2 FQGNSA. The CDR3 DNA reads as TGTGCCAGCAGTGACACAGGGCAGAGGGGCTATAATTCACCCCTCCACTTT. Its translation is CASSDTGQRGYNSPLHF.

This clonotype came up a few times. An end of the junction differs from the germline gene, which may be a read error. The V call is TRBV7-9, the J call TRBJ2-1; D might be TRBD2 (6 bases). Germline loops: CDR1 SEHNR, CDR2 FQNEAQ (reference sequence). The CDR3 is 16 amino acids. This chain's CDR3 is CARSPGGAPRYNEQFF. In DNA form, the CDR3 reads TGTGCCCGCAGCCCCGGGGGAGCGCCTAGATACAATGAGCAGTTCTTC.

A note on this clonotype: Germline is not matched at one junction end, which may reflect a read error. The V gene is TRBV6-2 or TRBV6-3, the J gene TRBJ2-7; D is ambiguous. Germline V gene sequence: CDR1 MNHEY, CDR2 SVGEGT. This CDR3 region has 12 residues. The CDR3 loop is CDSATFPYEQYF. The CDR3 nucleotides read TGTGACAGCGCTACTTTTCCCTATGAGCAGTACTTC.

The chain uses TRBV12-5 and TRBJ2-7, with D perhaps assigned TRBD1 or TRBD2 (5 bases each). Trimming took 4 bases from V and 0 from J, leaving 16 bases between them. This CDR3 region has 16 residues. From germline, CDR1 is LGHNT and CDR2 FRNRAP. CDR3 nucleotide sequence: TGTGCTAGTGGTTCCCCATTGCAGGGACGCTCCTACGAGCAGTACTTC. Amino acids: CASGSPLQGRSYEQYF.

This clonotype showed up just a few times. This rearrangement joins TRBV9 to TRBJ2-5; the D is unclear. Germline loops: CDR1 SGDLS, CDR2 YYNGEE. V lost 0 bases, J lost 1 base, and 1 base lay in between. The CDR3 has 12 amino acids. The CDR3 region is CASSVGQETQYF. The DNA of the CDR3 is TGTGCCAGCAGCGTAGGCCAAGAGACCCAGTACTTC.